The 3 T cell receptor beta chains given below trace back to one sample, sequenced in a study of T cells in severe cutaneous drug reactions. The iRepertoire multiplex PCR system with TCR subtype-specific primers built both bulk and single-cell libraries. TCRdb reprocessed the multiplex PCR reads, keeping one entry per CDR3 protein, no DNA. The sample data list 20,000 to 25,000 distinct CDR3 sequences. Sequenced patients had Stevens-Johnson syndrome or toxic epidermal necrolysis caused by carbamazepine. Sequencing was performed on PBMCs. The receptor set was obtained from a human donor with toxic epidermal necrolysis, a severe cutaneous drug reaction.

The chain links TRBV20-1 to TRBJ2-7; TCRdb names TRBD2, which stays unverified in the absence of DNA. Germline lookup yields CDR1 DFQATT and CDR2 SNEGSKA (reference sequence). The CDR3 has 18 amino acids. The CDR3 loop is CSARDTLTSGYSSYEQYF.

This chain links TRBV6-2 or TRBV6-3 with TRBJ2-5. The CDR3 totals 14 residues. Per the germline V gene, CDR1 is MNHEY and CDR2 is SVGEGT. CDR3 amino acids: CASSYQDHQETQYF.

The chain recombines TRBV28 with TRBJ2-7; TCRdb picks TRBD1, but there is no DNA to check that call. This CDR3 is 14 amino acids long. The germline CDR1 and CDR2 sequences are MDHEN and SYDVKM. The CDR3 loop reads CASLDRGGDYEQYF.